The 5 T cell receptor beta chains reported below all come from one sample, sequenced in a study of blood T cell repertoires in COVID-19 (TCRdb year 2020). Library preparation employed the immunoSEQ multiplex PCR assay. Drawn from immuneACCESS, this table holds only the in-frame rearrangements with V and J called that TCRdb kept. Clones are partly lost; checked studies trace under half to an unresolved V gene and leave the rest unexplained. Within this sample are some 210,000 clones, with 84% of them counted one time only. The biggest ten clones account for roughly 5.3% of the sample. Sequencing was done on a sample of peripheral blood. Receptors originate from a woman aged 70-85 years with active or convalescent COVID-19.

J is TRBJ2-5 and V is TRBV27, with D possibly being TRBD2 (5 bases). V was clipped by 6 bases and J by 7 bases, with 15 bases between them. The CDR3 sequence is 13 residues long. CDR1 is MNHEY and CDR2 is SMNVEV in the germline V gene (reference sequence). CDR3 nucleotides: TGTGCCAGCAGCACGGGCCAGGCGGGGACCCAGTACTTC. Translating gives CASSTGQAGTQYF.

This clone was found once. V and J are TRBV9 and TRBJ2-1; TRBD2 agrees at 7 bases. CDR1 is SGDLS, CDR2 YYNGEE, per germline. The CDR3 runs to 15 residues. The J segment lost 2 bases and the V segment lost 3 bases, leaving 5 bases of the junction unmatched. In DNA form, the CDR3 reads TGTGCCAGCAGCGCCGGGAGCGGGACCTACAATGAGCAGTTCTTC. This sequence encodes CASSAGSGTYNEQFF.

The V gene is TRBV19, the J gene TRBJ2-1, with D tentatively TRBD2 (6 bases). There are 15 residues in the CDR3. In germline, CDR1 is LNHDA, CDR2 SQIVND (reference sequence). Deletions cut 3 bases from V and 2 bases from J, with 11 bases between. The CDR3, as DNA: TGTGCCAGTAGTATCGGTGGGACTGCCTACAATGAGCAGTTCTTC. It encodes CASSIGGTAYNEQFF.

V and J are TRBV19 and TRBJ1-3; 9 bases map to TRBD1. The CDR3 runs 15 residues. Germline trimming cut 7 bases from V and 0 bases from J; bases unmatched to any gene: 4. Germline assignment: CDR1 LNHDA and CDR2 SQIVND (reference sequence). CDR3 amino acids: CASTGTGSSGNTIYF. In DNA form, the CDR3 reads TGTGCCAGTACGGGGACAGGGAGCTCTGGAAACACCATATATTTT.

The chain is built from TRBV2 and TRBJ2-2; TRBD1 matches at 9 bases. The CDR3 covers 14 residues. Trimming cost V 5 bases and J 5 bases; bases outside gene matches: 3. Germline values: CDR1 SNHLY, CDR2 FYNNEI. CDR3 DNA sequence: TGTGCCAGCAGTTACAGGGGGCGAACCGGGGAGCTGTTTTTT. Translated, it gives CASSYRGRTGELFF.